These 8 T cell receptor beta chains came from one sample sequenced in a study of blood T cell repertoires in COVID-19. Sequenced by immunoSEQ multiplex PCR; TCRdb stores in-frame clones only, minus some. This table has fewer than 35,000 clones, roughly 90% appearing once. The source material was peripheral blood. The receptor set was obtained from a human donor in a cohort sampled during active COVID-19.

The chain is built from TRBV5-1 and TRBJ2-7; a weak D match, TRBD2 (5 bases). V was cut by 0 bases and J by 5 bases, with 6 bases left in between. The CDR3 runs 12 residues. Germline CDR1 is SGHRS and CDR2 is YFSETQ. CDR3 in DNA: TGCGCCAGCAGCTTGGCCGGGGACGAGCAGTACTTC. This translates into CASSLAGDEQYF.

The rearrangement links TRBV11-3 to TRBJ2-1; perhaps TRBD2 as D (5 bases). The CDR3 totals 15 residues. Trimming stripped 3 bases from V and 0 bases from J, with 9 bases between. Per the germline V gene, CDR1 is SGHNT and CDR2 is YENEEA. The CDR3 DNA reads TGTGCCAGCAGCTTGAGCGGACGCTCCTACAATGAGCAGTTCTTC. Protein product: CASSLSGRSYNEQFF.

J is TRBJ2-5 and V is TRBV5-1; D might be TRBD2 (5 bases). This CDR3 comprises 15 residues. Germline CDR1 SGHRS, CDR2 YFSETQ. V was pared by 3 bases and J by 1 base, with 13 bases between. DNA of the CDR3: TGCGCCAGCAGCTGGGCCCCGGACTTCCAAGAGACCCAGTACTTC. It translates to CASSWAPDFQETQYF.

The V gene is TRBV7-8, the J gene TRBJ1-6; possible D gene TRBD1, 5 bases. CDR1 is SGHVS and CDR2 is FQNEAQ in the germline V gene. The CDR3 covers 16 residues. Trimming removed 1 base from V and 10 bases from J, with 17 bases in between. The DNA of the CDR3 is TGTGCCAGCAGCTTAGATGCAGGGACTTTATGGTCACCCCTCCACTTT. Protein sequence: CASSLDAGTLWSPLHF.

This chain joins TRBV3-1 (or the pseudogene TRBV3-2) and TRBJ2-7; 7 bases match TRBD2. CDR3 length: 16 residues. Germline CDR1 LGHDT, CDR2 YNNKEL (reference sequence). J lost 2 bases, V lost 4 bases, and 11 bases had no gene match. The DNA for the CDR3 is TGTGCCAGCAGCCCACCACTAGCGTGGGTACCCTACGAGCAGTACTTC. Amino acid sequence: CASSPPLAWVPYEQYF.

The chain employs TRBV7-2 and TRBJ1-5; D is possibly TRBD1 (5 bases). In germline, CDR1 is SGHTA, CDR2 FQGNSA. This CDR3 spans 15 amino acids. Trimming pared 5 bases from V and 0 bases from J, leaving 11 bases between. This CDR3 reads CASSPTGISNQPQHF. CDR3 DNA: TGTGCCAGCAGCCCCACAGGAATTAGCAATCAGCCCCAGCATTTT. The full variable domain, its missing parts supplied by reference TRBV7-2 and TRBJ1-5, is GAGVSQSPSNKVTEKGKDVELRCDPISGHTALYWYRQSLGQGLEFLIYFQGNSAPDKSGLPSDRFSAERTGGSVSTLTIQRTQQEDSAVYLCASSPTGISNQPQHFGDGTRLSIL.

V usage is TRBV30 and J usage is TRBJ2-1; TRBD2 aligns across 11 bases. CDR3 size: 14 residues. V trimming: 2 bases; J trimming: 9 bases; junction bases outside the gene matches: 6. CDR1 is GTSNPN and CDR2 is SVGIG in the germline V gene (reference sequence). The CDR3 bases are TGTGCCTGGAGTTTAGCGGGAGGGTTCGCTGAGCAGTTCTTC. This translates into CAWSLAGGFAEQFF.

The gene calls are TRBV7-9 and TRBJ2-3; TRBD1 agrees at 10 bases. V lost 5 bases to trimming and J lost 2 bases; unmatched junction nucleotides: 13. The V gene's germline CDR1 is SEHNR and CDR2 FQNEAQ (reference sequence). The CDR3 totals 18 residues. The DNA for the CDR3 is TGTGCCAGCAGCGGACGACAGGGGGCAAACGCCTTCACAGATACGCAGTATTTT. This sequence encodes CASSGRQGANAFTDTQYF.